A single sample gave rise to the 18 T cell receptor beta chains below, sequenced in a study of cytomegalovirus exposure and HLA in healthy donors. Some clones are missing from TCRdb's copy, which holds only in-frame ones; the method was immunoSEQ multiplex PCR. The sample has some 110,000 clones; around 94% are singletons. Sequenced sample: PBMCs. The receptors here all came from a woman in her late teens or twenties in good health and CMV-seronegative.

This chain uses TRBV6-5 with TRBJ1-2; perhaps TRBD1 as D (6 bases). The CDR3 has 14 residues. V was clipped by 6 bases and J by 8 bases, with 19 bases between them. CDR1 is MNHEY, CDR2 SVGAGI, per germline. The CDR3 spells CASSSITGTDGYTF. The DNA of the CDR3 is TGTGCCAGCAGCTCCATCACAGGGACGGACGGCTACACCTTC.

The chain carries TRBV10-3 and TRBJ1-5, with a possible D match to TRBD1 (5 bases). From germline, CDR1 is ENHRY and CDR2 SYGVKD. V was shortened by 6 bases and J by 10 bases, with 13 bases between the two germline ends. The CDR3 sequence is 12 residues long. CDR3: CAIRGEGRPQHF. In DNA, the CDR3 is TGTGCCATCAGGGGGGAGGGACGACCCCAGCATTTT.

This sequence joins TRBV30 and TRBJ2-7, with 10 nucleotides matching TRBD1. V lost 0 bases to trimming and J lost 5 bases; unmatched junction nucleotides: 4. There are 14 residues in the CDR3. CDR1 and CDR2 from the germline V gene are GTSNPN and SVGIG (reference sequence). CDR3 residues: CAWSVGTGAHEQYF. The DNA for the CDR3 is TGTGCCTGGAGTGTGGGGACAGGGGCCCACGAGCAGTACTTC.

The CDR3, as DNA: TGTGCCAGCAGCTTAGCGCTCGCGGCTGAGCAGTTCTTC. Its protein is CASSLALAAEQFF. The rearrangement links TRBV7-2 to TRBJ2-1; D gene ambiguous. Germline CDR1 is SGHTA and CDR2 is FQGNSA. There are 13 residues in the CDR3. V was cut by 0 bases and J by 9 bases, with 9 bases left in between.

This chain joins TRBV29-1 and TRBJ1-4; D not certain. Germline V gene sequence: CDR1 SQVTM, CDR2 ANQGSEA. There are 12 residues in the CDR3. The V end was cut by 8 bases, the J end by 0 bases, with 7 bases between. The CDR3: CSIYATNEKLFF. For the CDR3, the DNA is TGCAGCATATATGCAACTAATGAAAAACTGTTTTTT.

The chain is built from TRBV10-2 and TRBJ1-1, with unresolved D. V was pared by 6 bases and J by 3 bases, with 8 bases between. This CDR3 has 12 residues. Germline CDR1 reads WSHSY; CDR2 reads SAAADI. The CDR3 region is CASRVGDTEAFF. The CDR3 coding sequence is TGCGCCAGCAGGGTTGGAGACACTGAAGCTTTCTTT.

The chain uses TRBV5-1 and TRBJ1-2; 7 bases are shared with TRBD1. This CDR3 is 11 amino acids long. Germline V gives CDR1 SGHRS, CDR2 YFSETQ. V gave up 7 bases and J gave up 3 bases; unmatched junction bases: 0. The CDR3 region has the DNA TGCGCCAGCGGGACAGACTATGGCTACACCTTC. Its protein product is CASGTDYGYTF.

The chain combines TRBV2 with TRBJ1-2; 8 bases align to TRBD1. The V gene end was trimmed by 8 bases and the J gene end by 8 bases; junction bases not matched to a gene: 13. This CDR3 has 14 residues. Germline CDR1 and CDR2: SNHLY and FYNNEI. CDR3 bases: TGTGCCAGCCGGTCTCAACAGGGGGTGCGGGGCTACACCTTC. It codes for CASRSQQGVRGYTF.

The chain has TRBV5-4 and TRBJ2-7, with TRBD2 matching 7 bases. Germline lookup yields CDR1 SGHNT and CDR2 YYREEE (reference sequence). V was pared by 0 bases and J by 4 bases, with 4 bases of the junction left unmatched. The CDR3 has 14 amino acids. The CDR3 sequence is CASSLGRGVYEQYF. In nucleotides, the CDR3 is TGTGCCAGCAGCTTGGGCCGGGGGGTGTACGAGCAGTACTTC.

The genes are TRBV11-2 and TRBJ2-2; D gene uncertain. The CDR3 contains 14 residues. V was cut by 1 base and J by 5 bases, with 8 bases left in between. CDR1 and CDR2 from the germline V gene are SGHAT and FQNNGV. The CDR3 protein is CASSLATRTGELFF. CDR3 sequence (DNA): TGTGCCAGCAGCTTAGCGACTCGTACCGGGGAGCTGTTTTTT.

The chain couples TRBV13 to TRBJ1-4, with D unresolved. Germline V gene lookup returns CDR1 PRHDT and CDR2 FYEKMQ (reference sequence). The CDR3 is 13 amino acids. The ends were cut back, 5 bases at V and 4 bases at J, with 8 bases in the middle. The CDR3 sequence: CASSLSGNEKLFF. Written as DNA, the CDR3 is TGTGCCAGCAGCCTAAGTGGTAATGAAAAACTGTTTTTT.

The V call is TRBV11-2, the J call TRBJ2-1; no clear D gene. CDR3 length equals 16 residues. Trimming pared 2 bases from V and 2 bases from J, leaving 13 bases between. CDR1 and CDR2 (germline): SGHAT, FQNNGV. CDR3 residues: CASSLQVLLTYNEQFF. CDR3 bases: TGTGCCAGCAGCTTACAGGTTTTGCTGACCTACAATGAGCAGTTCTTC.

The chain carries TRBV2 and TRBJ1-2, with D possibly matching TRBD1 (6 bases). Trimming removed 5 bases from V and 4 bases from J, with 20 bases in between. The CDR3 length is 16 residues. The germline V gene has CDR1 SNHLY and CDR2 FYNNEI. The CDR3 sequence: CASSPWGGLLGYGYTF. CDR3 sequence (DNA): TGTGCCAGCAGTCCATGGGGGGGGCTCTTGGGCTATGGCTACACCTTC.

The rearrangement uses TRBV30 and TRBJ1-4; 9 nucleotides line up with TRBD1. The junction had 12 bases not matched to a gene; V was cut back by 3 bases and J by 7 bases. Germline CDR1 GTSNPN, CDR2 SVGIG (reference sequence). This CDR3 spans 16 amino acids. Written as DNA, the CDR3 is TGTGCCTGGAGGGAATTCTACAGGGGGCAAGGTGAAAAACTGTTTTTT. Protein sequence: CAWREFYRGQGEKLFF.

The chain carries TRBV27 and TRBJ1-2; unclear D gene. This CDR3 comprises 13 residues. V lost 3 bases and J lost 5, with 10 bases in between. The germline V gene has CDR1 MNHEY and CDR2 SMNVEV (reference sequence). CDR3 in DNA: TGTGCCAGCAGTTTGGGAGTTAGTTATGGCTACACCTTC. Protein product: CASSLGVSYGYTF.

This CDR3 is CATKGSQGSGSYEQYF. DNA for the CDR3: TGTGCCACCAAAGGATCCCAGGGTAGCGGCTCCTACGAGCAGTACTTC. The chain combines TRBV2 with TRBJ2-7, with a tentative D call TRBD2 (6 bases). V lost 10 bases and J lost 0, with 22 bases in between. This CDR3 comprises 16 residues. CDR1 is SNHLY and CDR2 is FYNNEI in the germline V gene.

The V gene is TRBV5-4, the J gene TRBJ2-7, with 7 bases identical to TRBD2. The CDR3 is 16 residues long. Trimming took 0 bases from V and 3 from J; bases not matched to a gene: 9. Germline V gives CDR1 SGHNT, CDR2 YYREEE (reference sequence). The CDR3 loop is CASSLGLAGTNYEQYF. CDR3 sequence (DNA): TGTGCCAGCAGCTTGGGACTAGCCGGGACCAACTACGAGCAGTACTTC.

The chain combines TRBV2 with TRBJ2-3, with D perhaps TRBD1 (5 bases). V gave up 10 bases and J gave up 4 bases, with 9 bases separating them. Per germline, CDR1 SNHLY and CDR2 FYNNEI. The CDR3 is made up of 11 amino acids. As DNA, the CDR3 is TGTGCCACCCAGACAGCAGATACGCAGTATTTT. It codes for CATQTADTQYF.